This entry lists 12 T cell receptor beta chains sequenced from one sample in a study of cytomegalovirus exposure and HLA in healthy donors. This PCR relied on a set of 60 Vbeta primers and 13 Jbeta primers. Libraries were prepared by immunoSEQ multiplex PCR; TCRdb keeps only in-frame clonotypes and omits some of them. The table includes approximately 190,000 clones, roughly four fifths detected once. The sample taken for sequencing was PBMCs. The receptors were sampled from a middle-aged man in good health and CMV-seropositive.

The CDR3 here is CASSTTSGRANEQFF. CDR3 DNA sequence: TGTGCCAGCAGCACCACTAGCGGGAGGGCCAATGAGCAGTTCTTC. The chain combines TRBV9 with TRBJ2-1; TRBD2 matches 13 bases. The junction had 4 bases not matched to a gene; V was cut back by 4 bases and J by 6 bases. The germline gives CDR1 SGDLS, CDR2 YYNGEE. The CDR3 is 15 residues long.

This chain connects TRBV6-5 to TRBJ2-3; 12 nucleotides align to TRBD2. V shed 2 bases, J shed 4 bases, and the junction held 4 bases outside the gene matches. CDR1 is MNHEY and CDR2 is SVGAGI in the germline V gene. The CDR3 is 16 amino acids. CDR3 in amino acids: CASSYLAGGGADTQYF. CDR3 nucleotides: TGTGCCAGCAGTTACCTAGCGGGGGGGGGTGCAGATACGCAGTATTTT.

The rearrangement joins TRBV2 to TRBJ2-5, with TRBD1 as a possible D gene (5 bases). The DNA end is more similar to TRBJ2-7, so the J call may be wrong. In germline, CDR1 is SNHLY, CDR2 FYNNEI. CDR3 length equals 12 residues. For the CDR3, the DNA is TGTGCCAGCAGTGTGGGGCTAGGCGAGCAGTACTTC. Its protein is CASSVGLGEQYF.

This sequence joins TRBV27 and TRBJ1-1, with D tentatively TRBD1 (5 bases). The germline CDR1 and CDR2 sequences are MNHEY and SMNVEV (reference sequence). The CDR3 is 16 amino acids. V lost 3 bases and J 1 base, leaving 15 bases between the germline ends. CDR3 in DNA: TGTGCCAGCAGTTTTTCGGGGGGTGTTAGGAACACTGAAGCTTTCTTT. This gives the protein CASSFSGGVRNTEAFF.

The gene calls are TRBV7-9 and TRBJ2-6; weak D call: TRBD1 (6 bases). Trimming cost V 5 bases and J 0 bases, with 17 bases left between them. This CDR3 contains 18 residues. Germline V gene sequence: CDR1 SEHNR, CDR2 FQNEAQ (reference sequence). CDR3 in DNA: TGTGCCAGCAGCCCCCCCACCCGGGACACCTCTGGGGCCAACGTCCTGACTTTC. This sequence encodes CASSPPTRDTSGANVLTF.

V gene TRBV10-2 combines with J gene TRBJ2-3; 9 bases map to TRBD2. The V gene end was trimmed by 5 bases and the J gene end by 0 bases; junction bases not matched to a gene: 0. The CDR3 length is 14 residues. Germline assignment: CDR1 WSHSY and CDR2 SAAADI. The CDR3 protein is CASSSGGSTDTQYF. CDR3 sequence (DNA): TGCGCCAGCAGTAGCGGGGGGAGCACAGATACGCAGTATTTT.

The rearrangement uses TRBV28 and TRBJ2-7; TRBD1 matches 12 bases. The V and J ends lost 8 bases and 4 bases, in that order; junction bases with no gene match: 3. Germline V gives CDR1 MDHEN, CDR2 SYDVKM. The CDR3 totals 13 residues. The CDR3 DNA is TGTGCCAGCGGGACAGGGGGCGGGTACGAGCAGTACTTC. It specifies CASGTGGGYEQYF.

The rearrangement joins TRBV29-1 to TRBJ1-2, with TRBD1 identical over 10 bases. CDR3 length: 15 residues. CDR1 and CDR2 (germline): SQVTM, ANQGSEA. V lost 0 bases to trimming and J lost 1 base; unmatched junction nucleotides: 2. CDR3 DNA sequence: TGCAGCGTTGAAGAAGACAGGGGGCGTAACTATGGCTACACCTTC. Translated: CSVEEDRGRNYGYTF.

This chain joins TRBV5-5 and TRBJ2-6; possibly TRBD1 for D (6 bases). CDR3 length equals 16 residues. The germline CDR1 and CDR2 sequences are SGHKS and YYEKEE (reference sequence). The V end lost 5 bases, the J end lost 0 bases, and 12 bases lay between the germline ends. The CDR3 sequence is CASSSGQTSGANVLTF. The CDR3 DNA sequence: TGTGCCAGCAGTTCAGGACAGACCTCTGGGGCCAACGTCCTGACTTTC.

This clone was seen a handful of times. V gene TRBV18 combines with J gene TRBJ2-7; D unresolved. Trimming left V 2 bases short and J 3 bases short, with 5 bases between. The V gene's germline CDR1 is KGHSH and CDR2 LQKENI. This CDR3 comprises 12 residues. Written as DNA, the CDR3 is TGTGCCAGCTCACCATACGGCTACGAGCAGTACTTC. Amino acids: CASSPYGYEQYF.

V usage is TRBV19 and J usage is TRBJ2-1; D not resolved. Germline CDR1 reads LNHDA; CDR2 reads SQIVND (reference sequence). V was clipped by 5 bases and J by 0 bases, with 11 bases between them. CDR3 length: 15 residues. CDR3 amino acids: CASSLHLSSYNEQFF. The CDR3 DNA is TGTGCCAGTAGTCTTCACTTGAGCTCCTACAATGAGCAGTTCTTC.

The chain couples TRBV10-3 to TRBJ2-3; 7 nucleotides align to TRBD1. CDR3 length equals 17 residues. CDR1 and CDR2 from the germline V gene are ENHRY and SYGVKD. V dropped 2 bases and J dropped 2; count of bases not matched to a gene: 10. The CDR3 nucleotides read TGTGCCATCAGTGAGCAGCGACAGGGCGCCTTCACAGATACGCAGTATTTT. Protein product: CAISEQRQGAFTDTQYF.